These 30 T cell receptor beta chains were all obtained from the same sample, sequenced in a study of glioma-infiltrating T cells (dated by TCRdb to 2016 to 2018). The sample was run on an Illumina MiSeq. The iRepertoire nested amplicon-rescue multiplex PCR (arm-PCR) platform was used to amplify TCR alpha and beta CDR3 regions from RNA. TCRdb trimmed public reads at Q25 via fastp, called clones via MiXCR and kept in-frame beta chains. Entries are consolidated by CDR3 protein sequence, retaining the most common genes and DNA. The sample includes more than 110,000 distinct CDR3 sequences, with around 40% observed a single time. The biggest ten clones account for 20% to 25% of the sample. Sequencing was done on a sample of glioma tissue, nonneoplastic brain tissue, or PBMCs (not recorded which). The receptors here all came from a human donor with low-grade glioma or glioblastoma, undergoing nonglioma brain surgery, or in good health (not recorded which).

This clonotype was detected a few times. The V gene is TRBV14, the J gene TRBJ2-1; possibly TRBD2 for D (7 bases). Germline V gene lookup returns CDR1 SGHDN and CDR2 FVKESK. The CDR3 has 16 residues. V shed 0 bases and J shed 8 bases, with 17 bases lying between them. The CDR3 spells CASSQDLRGGRYEQFF. CDR3 nucleotides: TGTGCCAGCAGCCAAGATCTGAGGGGGGGCCGCTATGAGCAGTTCTTC.

This chain links TRBV4-1 with TRBJ2-3; 9 bases agree with TRBD1. There are 18 residues in the CDR3. Per the germline V gene, CDR1 is MGHRA and CDR2 is YSYEKL. Trimming removed 0 bases from V and 4 bases from J; junction bases left unmatched: 11. The CDR3 region has the DNA TGCGCCAGCAGCCAAGAGGTCCAGACAGGGGGTTTCGCAGATACGCAGTATTTT. Translating gives CASSQEVQTGGFADTQYF.

This clonotype was found a few times. This chain uses TRBV7-9 with TRBJ2-7; D could derive from TRBD1 or TRBD2 (5 bases each). The V end was cut by 5 bases, the J end by 2 bases, with 13 bases between. This CDR3 contains 14 residues. Germline V gene data show CDR1 as SEHNR and CDR2 as FQNEAQ (reference sequence). CDR3 region: CASSRDLGPYEQYF. CDR3 bases: TGTGCCAGCAGCCGGGACCTTGGGCCCTACGAGCAGTACTTC.

Of note for this clonotype: At one end, the junction sequence differs from germline, possibly due to a read error. The chain couples TRBV4-2 to TRBJ1-4; 10 bases align to TRBD1. This CDR3 has 15 residues. Germline V gene data show CDR1 as LGHNA and CDR2 as YNFKEQ. For the CDR3, the DNA is TGTGCCAGCGGCCAAGCCGGACAGGGGGATGAAAAACTGTTTTTT. Translating gives CASGQAGQGDEKLFF.

Comments on this clonotype: A read error may produce the germline difference seen at one junction end. The chain uses TRBV18 and TRBJ2-5; D may be TRBD1 or TRBD2 (7 bases each). The J call may be in error: the DNA end matches TRBJ2-1 better. CDR3 length: 15 amino acids. Germline V gene lookup returns CDR1 KGHSH and CDR2 LQKENI. CDR3 DNA sequence: TGTGCCAACTCAGCTACTCCAGGGGGGGGCAATGAGCAGTTCTTC. Protein sequence: CANSATPGGGNEQFF.

The genes are TRBV18 and TRBJ1-1; D gene ambiguous. The ends were cut back, 2 bases at V and 1 base at J, with 11 bases in the middle. The CDR3 extends over 15 amino acids. Per the germline V gene, CDR1 is KGHSH and CDR2 is LQKENI. DNA for the CDR3: TGTGCCAGCTCACCAGCGGACCAACCGAACACTGAAGCTTTCTTT. It specifies CASSPADQPNTEAFF.

There are many counts of this clonotype. The chain carries TRBV27 and TRBJ1-1, with D tentatively TRBD1 (5 bases). The CDR3 contains 13 residues. Germline V gene data show CDR1 as MNHEY and CDR2 as SMNVEV (reference sequence). V was trimmed by 7 bases and J by 2 bases, leaving 11 bases between them. In DNA, the CDR3 is TGTGCCAGCAAACGGGACGTAAACACTGAAGCTTTCTTT. It encodes CASKRDVNTEAFF.

The V and J genes are TRBV6-2 or TRBV6-3 and TRBJ2-3; a possible D gene is TRBD2 (6 bases). Trimming removed 0 bases at V and 1 base at J, with 11 bases between. This CDR3 has 16 amino acids. Per the germline V gene, CDR1 is MNHEY and CDR2 is SVGEGT. In DNA, the CDR3 is TGTGCCAGCAGTTACTCCTTGGGGGGAGGCACAGATACGCAGTATTTT. This encodes CASSYSLGGGTDTQYF.

There are a few counts of this clonotype. The CDR3 spells CASSGGTGELFF. The CDR3 DNA follows: TGTGCCAGCAGTGGGGGCACCGGGGAGCTGTTTTTT. The chain recombines TRBV6-4 with TRBJ2-2; D call uncertain. Per germline, CDR1 MRHNA and CDR2 SNTAGT. The ends were cut back, 4 bases at V and 4 bases at J, with 4 bases in the middle. The CDR3 consists of 12 residues.

V and J are TRBV12-3 or TRBV12-4 and TRBJ2-1; tentative D call: TRBD2 (5 bases). The germline V and J ends were trimmed by 5 bases and 11 bases, with 13 bases remaining between them. CDR3 length equals 12 residues. The CDR3 reads CASSRTQTKQFF. For the CDR3, the DNA is TGTGCCAGCAGTCGAACACAGACTAAGCAGTTCTTC.

This clonotype was picked up many times. The chain is built from TRBV6-1 and TRBJ2-1, with D possibly matching TRBD2 (6 bases). The germline V gene encodes CDR1 MNHNS and CDR2 SASEGT. The CDR3 sequence is 14 residues long. Trimming took 7 bases from V and 0 from J, leaving 10 bases between them. The CDR3 here is CASNLGGSYNEQFF. The CDR3 DNA reads as TGTGCCAGCAACTTGGGAGGCTCCTACAATGAGCAGTTCTTC.

This clonotype was seen more than once but under ten times. The CDR3 loop reads CASTNSGNTIYF. In DNA, the CDR3 is TGTGCCAGCACCAACTCTGGAAACACCATATATTTT. V usage is TRBV6-1 and J usage is TRBJ1-3; D uncertain. Trimming pared 7 bases from V and 0 bases from J, leaving 4 bases between. This CDR3 is built from 12 residues. Germline CDR1 is MNHNS and CDR2 is SASEGT.

This clonotype was seen repeatedly, ten times or more. The chain is built from TRBV15 and TRBJ2-3; D remains unclear. The CDR3 has 12 residues. Trimming pared 0 bases from V and 4 bases from J, leaving 2 bases between. Germline V gene sequence: CDR1 LNHNV, CDR2 YYDKDF (reference sequence). CDR3 bases: TGTGCCACCAGCAGAGAGTCAGATACGCAGTATTTT. Protein product: CATSRESDTQYF.

In the case of this clonotype: This may come from a read error, since a much larger clone is one base off. The chain links TRBV27 to TRBJ2-5; D might be TRBD2 (6 bases). The germline gives CDR1 MNHEY, CDR2 SMNVEV (reference sequence). CDR3 length: 15 residues. The V and J ends lost 5 bases and 4 bases respectively, with 17 bases between them. CDR3: CASSPKGRGLETQYF. CDR3 nucleotide sequence: TGTGCCAGCAGTCCCAAGGGTCGGGGGTTAGAGACCCAGTACTTC.

In its sample, this clonotype was seen a few times. The rearrangement uses TRBV20-1 and TRBJ2-5; 9 bases fit TRBD2. Germline V gene data show CDR1 as DFQATT and CDR2 as SNEGSKA (reference sequence). The CDR3 is 14 residues long. Trimming cost V 2 bases and J 1 base; bases outside gene matches: 2. CDR3 DNA: TGCAGTGCTAGATTGACTAGCGGCCAAGAGACCCAGTACTTC. This encodes CSARLTSGQETQYF.

CDR3 in DNA: TGTGCCAGCAGCCACTCCGGGACAGGGAATGAAAAACTGTTTTTT. It specifies CASSHSGTGNEKLFF. The chain combines TRBV4-2 with TRBJ1-4; TRBD1 matches 9 bases. Germline lookup yields CDR1 LGHNA and CDR2 YNFKEQ. The V gene end was trimmed by 3 bases and the J gene end by 5 bases; junction bases not matched to a gene: 4. The CDR3 extends over 15 amino acids.

This clonotype occurred many times. The V gene is TRBV7-2, the J gene TRBJ2-5; TRBD2 aligns across 13 bases. CDR1 is SGHTA and CDR2 is FQGNSA in the germline V gene. The CDR3 is 14 residues long. Losses at the gene ends were 5 bases for V and 5 bases for J; bases not matched to a gene: 2. CDR3 region: CASSETSGRETQYF. The CDR3 coding sequence is TGTGCCAGCAGCGAGACTAGCGGGAGGGAGACCCAGTACTTC.

The chain couples TRBV27 to TRBJ2-7; a possible D gene is TRBD1 (5 bases). The CDR3 is 15 amino acids. Germline CDR1 and CDR2: MNHEY and SMNVEV (reference sequence). V lost 10 bases, J lost 0 bases, and 19 bases lay in between. In DNA, the CDR3 is TGTGCCACCGACTCTTCCGAGGACACCTCCTACGAGCAGTACTTC. Translation gives CATDSSEDTSYEQYF.

The chain uses TRBV7-6 and TRBJ2-1; 8 bases are shared with TRBD2. This CDR3 has 17 amino acids. Per the germline V gene, CDR1 is SGHVS and CDR2 is FNYEAQ. Unmatched junction bases numbered 13, after V lost 5 bases and J lost 4 bases. The CDR3 reads CASSLSTSGLAYNEQFF. CDR3 DNA sequence: TGTGCCAGCAGCCTTTCCACTAGCGGACTAGCTTACAATGAGCAGTTCTTC.

The rearrangement uses TRBV6-1 and TRBJ2-7, with 10 bases fitting TRBD2. Looked up from germline, CDR1 is MNHNS and CDR2 is SASEGT. Trimming at V came to 6 bases and at J to 4 bases, leaving 6 bases not matched to a gene. CDR3 length: 14 amino acids. The CDR3 DNA sequence: TGTGCCAGCAGCCTCCCGGGACTAGCGTACGAGCAGTACTTC. Translated: CASSLPGLAYEQYF.

This chain joins TRBV6-5 and TRBJ1-3; D possibly corresponds to TRBD1 (5 bases). CDR3 length: 14 residues. The V gene's germline CDR1 is MNHEY and CDR2 SVGAGI. V was pared by 8 bases and J by 0 bases, with 11 bases between. The CDR3 is CASRDSSSGNTIYF. The CDR3 bases are TGTGCCAGCCGGGACTCAAGCTCTGGAAACACCATATATTTT.

The V gene is TRBV6-2 or TRBV6-3, the J gene TRBJ2-3; D unresolved. The CDR3 sequence is 16 residues long. V was cut by 2 bases and J by 0 bases, with 12 bases left in between. Germline CDR1 MNHEY, CDR2 SVGEGT. The CDR3 sequence: CASSYGWRSSTDTQYF. The CDR3 DNA reads as TGTGCCAGCAGTTACGGGTGGCGGTCTAGCACAGATACGCAGTATTTT.

Here the CDR3 DNA reads TGTGCCACCAGCAGAGATGCGGGTTGGAACACCGGGGAGCTGTTTTTT. Encoded protein: CATSRDAGWNTGELFF. This rearrangement joins TRBV15 to TRBJ2-2; tentatively, D is TRBD2 (5 bases). This CDR3 comprises 16 residues. Germline V gene lookup returns CDR1 LNHNV and CDR2 YYDKDF (reference sequence). V was shortened by 0 bases and J by 1 base, with 9 bases between the two germline ends.

This chain connects TRBV20-1 to TRBJ1-6; D is perhaps TRBD1 (6 bases). Deletions cut 1 base from V and 2 bases from J, with 12 bases between. The germline CDR1 and CDR2 sequences are DFQATT and SNEGSKA (reference sequence). CDR3 length equals 16 residues. The CDR3 sequence is CSARGATGTYNSPLHF. As DNA, the CDR3 is TGCAGTGCTAGAGGGGCCACAGGGACCTATAATTCACCCCTCCACTTT.

The sample holds a few counts of this clonotype. J is TRBJ2-7 and V is TRBV27; 11 bases are shared with TRBD2. The J segment lost 4 bases and the V segment lost 7 bases, leaving 9 bases of the junction unmatched. Germline V gives CDR1 MNHEY, CDR2 SMNVEV (reference sequence). This CDR3 region has 15 residues. The CDR3 nucleotides are TGTGCCAGCACCCCGACTAGCGGGGCCAAATACGAGCAGTACTTC. Its translation: CASTPTSGAKYEQYF.

This sequence joins TRBV5-4 and TRBJ2-5, with D tentatively TRBD2 (5 bases). V lost 0 bases and J lost 2, with 8 bases in between. The V gene's germline CDR1 is SGHNT and CDR2 YYREEE (reference sequence). The CDR3 spans 14 residues. The DNA of the CDR3 is TGTGCCAGCAGCTTGGATAGCGATCAAGAGACCCAGTACTTC. Amino acids: CASSLDSDQETQYF. Full variable domain (missing parts from reference TRBV5-4 and TRBJ2-5): ETGVTQSPTHLIKTRGQQVTLRCSSQSGHNTVSWYQQALGQGPQFIFQYYREEENGRGNFPPRFSGLQFPNYSSELNVNALELDDSALYLCASSLDSDQETQYFGPGTRLLVL.

To note about this clonotype: The germline gene is not matched at one end of the junction; a read error may be the cause. The chain couples TRBV28 to TRBJ2-3; a weak D match, TRBD1 (6 bases). The CDR3 consists of 11 residues. The germline CDR1 and CDR2 sequences are MDHEN and SYDVKM. CDR3 in DNA: TGTGCCAGCAGACGGACAGATACGCAGTACTTT. This sequence encodes CASRRTDTQYF. Full variable domain (missing parts from reference TRBV28 and TRBJ2-3): DVKVTQSSRYLVKRTGEKVFLECVQDMDHENMFWYRQDPGLGLRLIYFSYDVKMKEKGDIPEGYSVSREKKERFSLILESASTNQTSMYLCASRRTDTQYFGPGTRLTVL.

In regard to this clonotype: A junction boundary mismatches the germline segment, possibly from a read error. The chain combines TRBV12-3 or TRBV12-4 with TRBJ1-5; tentatively, D is TRBD1 (6 bases). The CDR3 runs to 13 residues. Here the CDR3 DNA reads TGTGCCAGCAGCCGGGACATGGATCAGCTCCAGCATTTT. It codes for CASSRDMDQLQHF.

V and J are TRBV20-1 and TRBJ1-1; tentative D call: TRBD1 (6 bases). CDR1 is DFQATT and CDR2 is SNEGSKA in the germline V gene (reference sequence). The CDR3 totals 14 residues. Trimming took 3 bases from V and 3 from J, leaving 14 bases between them. The CDR3, as DNA: TGCAGTGCTAGTTTTGGGGGCCAACACACTGAAGCTTTCTTT. As protein: CSASFGGQHTEAFF.

The V and J genes are TRBV2 and TRBJ2-7; 10 nucleotides line up with TRBD1. V shed 4 bases and J 6 bases; nucleotides not matched to a gene: 9. The CDR3 loop spans 15 amino acids. Germline V gene data show CDR1 as SNHLY and CDR2 as FYNNEI. CDR3: CASSVEGQGSSEQYF. CDR3 nucleotide sequence: TGTGCCAGCAGTGTGGAGGGACAGGGGAGTTCCGAGCAGTACTTC.